What follows are 8 T cell receptor beta chains derived from one specimen sequenced in a study (dated by TCRdb to the mid-2010s). Cells that were CD4+CD25+CD127-/low were the ones isolated as Tregs. Library preparation used 5' RACE. This sample was sequenced with an Illumina MiSeq. TCRdb reprocessed the public reads (quality trimming at Q25 with fastp, clone calling with MiXCR) and kept in-frame beta chains. Merged by CDR3 protein, the rows form single entries marked with the most common genes and DNA. The sample table lists tens of thousands of distinct CDR3 sequences, roughly a fifth of them with a count of one. Of the sample, about 4% is held by the ten largest clones. The sequenced material came from Tregs sorted from blood. The source of these receptors is a female donor with breast cancer.

The rearrangement links TRBV6-1 to TRBJ2-7; 7 bases align to TRBD1. V gave up 2 bases and J gave up 0 bases; unmatched junction bases: 7. Germline CDR1 and CDR2: MNHNS and SASEGT. This CDR3 region has 16 residues. CDR3: CASSEPETGSSYEQYF. CDR3 nucleotides: TGTGCCAGCAGTGAACCCGAGACAGGGAGCTCCTACGAGCAGTACTTC.

This clonotype was seen many times. This rearrangement joins TRBV30 to TRBJ2-2, with D uncertain. CDR3 size: 11 residues. V gave up 5 bases and J gave up 4 bases, with 5 bases separating them. The germline gives CDR1 GTSNPN, CDR2 SVGIG (reference sequence). In nucleotides, the CDR3 is TGTGCCTGGTATGGCACCGGGGAGCTGTTTTTT. Translated, it gives CAWYGTGELFF.

This clonotype has at least ten counts. CDR3 DNA sequence: TGTGCCAGCAGCTTATACTGGGGCGGGGAGCTGTTTTTT. Its protein product is CASSLYWGGELFF. The chain joins TRBV7-2 to TRBJ2-2; D gene uncertain. CDR3 length: 13 amino acids. Looked up from germline, CDR1 is SGHTA and CDR2 is FQGNSA. Trimming stripped 2 bases from V and 7 bases from J, with 8 bases between.

There are many counts of this clonotype. The gene calls are TRBV20-1 and TRBJ2-7, with D tentatively TRBD1 (5 bases). The CDR3 is 13 amino acids. Trimming took off 3 bases at V and 2 bases at J, with 11 bases between the two ends. Germline loops: CDR1 DFQATT, CDR2 SNEGSKA (reference sequence). The CDR3 sequence is CSARGLDPYEQYF. The CDR3 DNA reads as TGCAGTGCTAGGGGGCTGGATCCCTACGAGCAGTACTTC.

This clonotype has a handful of counts. The V gene is TRBV29-1, the J gene TRBJ2-7; weak D call: TRBD2 (6 bases). V gave up 8 bases and J gave up 1 base, with 12 bases separating them. The germline gives CDR1 SQVTM, CDR2 ANQGSEA. The CDR3 is 12 residues long. The CDR3 here is CSTRGFSYEQYF. DNA for the CDR3: TGCAGCACCCGGGGGTTTTCCTACGAGCAGTACTTC.

This clonotype was seen a few times. The chain employs TRBV12-3 or TRBV12-4 and TRBJ1-4, with D possibly TRBD1 on 6 matching bases. V was trimmed by 7 bases and J by 6 bases, leaving 18 bases between them. This CDR3 region has 15 residues. Here the CDR3 reads CASTKLGTGYEKLFF. The CDR3 coding sequence is TGTGCCAGCACCAAACTCGGTACAGGGTATGAAAAACTGTTTTTT.

In its sample, this clonotype was seen a few times. The rearrangement joins TRBV4-1 to TRBJ1-5, with 9 bases identical to TRBD1. Germline assignment: CDR1 MGHRA and CDR2 YSYEKL. After removal of 3 bases from V and 7 bases from J, the junction contained 10 bases not matched to a gene. The CDR3 contains 16 residues. The CDR3 is CASSHPGQGVVQPQHF. For the CDR3, the DNA is TGCGCCAGCAGCCACCCGGGACAGGGCGTAGTACAGCCCCAGCATTTT.

V is TRBV5-1 and J is TRBJ1-1; D is undetermined. Germline V lookup: CDR1 SGHRS, CDR2 YFSETQ. The CDR3 is 17 residues long. V gave up 2 bases and J gave up 0 bases, with 17 bases separating them. Here the CDR3 reads CASSFLTLTSMNTEAFF. DNA of the CDR3: TGCGCCAGCAGCTTCTTAACATTGACATCCATGAACACTGAAGCTTTCTTT.